The entry below describes one TCR beta chain. Germline V gene sequence: CDR1 WNHNN, CDR2 SYGVQD (reference sequence). The CDR3 loop spans 13 amino acids. The V gene end was trimmed by 10 bases and the J gene end by 2 bases; junction bases not matched to a gene: 6. TCRdb's copy holds only in-frame clones and misses some; the assay was immunoSEQ multiplex PCR. The data show around 100,000 clones, around 85% seen once. The record originates from a study of blood T cell repertoires in COVID-19. V gene TRBV10-1 combines with J gene TRBJ1-1, with 8 bases identical to TRBD1. The source of this sequence is a woman in her 70s with active or convalescent COVID-19. Material for sequencing was peripheral blood. Written as DNA, the CDR3 is TGCGCCATTTGGACAGGGATAAACACTGAAGCTTTCTTT. It specifies CAIWTGINTEAFF.